This TCR beta chain was observed in a study of blood T cell repertoires in COVID-19. Study-level background: Specimens from acute and convalescent COVID-19 originated in the United States, Italy and Spain.

CDR3 length: 16 residues. The trim removed 3 bases at V and 7 bases at J, leaving 13 bases unmatched. The germline V gene encodes CDR1 SGDLS and CDR2 YYNGEE. Assay: immunoSEQ multiplex PCR; the TCRdb copy retains only in-frame clones and omits some. The sample shows about 48,000 clones, 90% of them seen only once. The chain links TRBV9 to TRBJ1-2, with 9 positions matching TRBD1. The source material was peripheral blood. This receptor was taken from a man between 65 and 80 years old with acute or convalescent COVID-19. The CDR3 loop is CASSANPQGATSGYTF. Here the CDR3 DNA reads TGTGCCAGCAGCGCGAACCCACAGGGGGCTACTTCTGGCTACACCTTC. The full variable domain, with the rest looked up from reference TRBV9 and TRBJ1-2, is DSGVTQTPKHLITATGQRVTLRCSPRSGDLSVYWYQQSLDQGLQFLIQYYNGEERAKGNILERFSAQQFPDLHSELNLSSLELGDSALYFCASSANPQGATSGYTFGSGTRLTVV.